This entry concerns a single T cell receptor beta chain. Antigen unknown. The data were obtained in a study of T-cell reconstitution after alpha-beta-depleted transplantation in children. Findings of the study overall: Expanded graft clones, several hundred of them, were reportedly the source of alpha-beta T cells about two months after transplant. Some patients showed high day-60 TCRbeta diversity, which derived from surviving recipient T cells and thymic progenitors. Fresh T-cell production supplied most of the T-cell counts and diversity seen one year after transplant.

Library preparation (for TCRbeta) was performed with unique molecular identifiers. TCRdb re-called the PCR reads through MiXCR, storing one row per CDR3 protein. The repertoire holds approximately 1,000,000 distinct CDR3 sequences, with about 29% as singletons. The sample was PBMCs, mostly from graft donor cells, taken 360 days after TCRalphabeta/CD19-depleted stem cell transplant. This TCR derives from a boy in the first two years of life who had a stem cell transplant for SCID, so the T cells may come from the graft donor.

CDR3 nucleotides: TGTGCCAGCAGTTATCGGATTAACTATGGCTACACCTTC. Translated: CASSYRINYGYTF. The chain employs TRBV12-3 or TRBV12-4 and TRBJ1-2, with D hard to call. The CDR3 runs 13 residues. The V gene lost 4 bases and the J gene lost 1 base, with 7 bases spanning the gap.